Below, 17 T cell receptor beta chains from the same sample are listed, as sequenced in a study of cytomegalovirus exposure and HLA in healthy donors. Sequenced by immunoSEQ multiplex PCR; TCRdb stores in-frame clones only, minus some. The sample has about 130,000 clones, roughly 89% seen once. The sample consisted of PBMCs. These receptors originate from a woman aged 18-29 years in good health and CMV-seronegative.

In DNA form, the CDR3 reads TGTGCCAGCAGCTTTGGGACAGGAAATGAAAAACTGTTTTTT. Its protein product is CASSFGTGNEKLFF. J is TRBJ1-4 and V is TRBV5-8, with TRBD1 matching 8 bases. Germline assignment: CDR1 SGHTS and CDR2 YDEGEE. CDR3 length: 14 residues. Trimming removed 2 bases from V and 5 bases from J; junction bases left unmatched: 2.

The chain has TRBV7-8 and TRBJ2-1; 10 bases are shared with TRBD2. J was trimmed by 7 bases and V by 1 base; bases with no gene match: 4. Germline loops: CDR1 SGHVS, CDR2 FQNEAQ. This CDR3 is 15 amino acids long. DNA of the CDR3: TGTGCCAGCAGCTTAGGGACTAGCGGTTATAATGAGCAGTTCTTC. Translation gives CASSLGTSGYNEQFF.

The genes are TRBV7-8 and TRBJ2-5, with 13 bases fitting TRBD2. This CDR3 is built from 16 residues. Germline V gene lookup returns CDR1 SGHVS and CDR2 FQNEAQ. After removal of 5 bases from V and 2 bases from J, the junction contained 5 bases not matched to a gene. DNA of the CDR3: TGTGCCAGCAGCCCAGGGACTAGCGGGAATCAAGAGACCCAGTACTTC. It specifies CASSPGTSGNQETQYF.

The rearrangement links TRBV18 to TRBJ1-1; D is unclear. Germline V gives CDR1 KGHSH, CDR2 LQKENI. V was cut by 1 base and J by 0 bases, with 9 bases left in between. CDR3 length equals 15 residues. DNA of the CDR3: TGTGCCAGCTCACCACTTGTAGCTCTGAACACTGAAGCTTTCTTT. It is translated as CASSPLVALNTEAFF.

This clone has just one count. The gene calls are TRBV10-2 and TRBJ2-2, with a possible D match to TRBD2 (5 bases). V gave up 6 bases and J gave up 5 bases, with 13 bases separating them. CDR3 length equals 14 residues. CDR1 and CDR2 (germline): WSHSY, SAAADI. The CDR3, as DNA: TGCGCCAGCAGCAAGGCTGGGAGTACCGGGGAGCTGTTTTTT. Amino acids: CASSKAGSTGELFF.

The chain combines TRBV27 with TRBJ2-3, with D possibly being TRBD1 (5 bases). The CDR3 consists of 14 residues. From germline, CDR1 is MNHEY and CDR2 SMNVEV (reference sequence). Trimming pared 7 bases from V and 2 bases from J, leaving 13 bases between. CDR3 nucleotides: TGTGCCAGCAAGGCAGGGCACCTCACAGATACGCAGTATTTT. Its protein product is CASKAGHLTDTQYF.

The rearrangement uses TRBV15 and TRBJ1-1, with D possibly matching TRBD1 (5 bases). Trimming removed 2 bases at V and 5 bases at J, with 18 bases between. Germline CDR1 and CDR2: LNHNV and YYDKDF (reference sequence). This CDR3 region has 16 residues. The CDR3: CATSRLALGAETEAFF. The CDR3 coding sequence is TGTGCCACCAGCAGATTGGCATTAGGGGCCGAAACTGAAGCTTTCTTT.

The genes are TRBV4-1 and TRBJ2-1, with 7 positions matching TRBD2. CDR1 and CDR2 (germline): MGHRA, YSYEKL. The CDR3 length is 15 residues. V dropped 2 bases and J dropped 9; count of bases not matched to a gene: 10. The CDR3: CASSQPSGKGFEQFF. The CDR3 DNA is TGCGCCAGCAGCCAACCCAGCGGGAAAGGCTTTGAGCAGTTCTTC.

CDR3 amino acids: CATSRDRDGGANVLTF. CDR3 DNA sequence: TGTGCCACCAGCAGAGATCGGGATGGAGGGGCCAACGTCCTGACTTTC. The V and J genes are TRBV15 and TRBJ2-6, with D perhaps matching TRBD2 (5 bases). CDR1 LNHNV and CDR2 YYDKDF come from the germline V gene (reference sequence). Trimming removed 0 bases at V and 4 bases at J, with 10 bases between. The CDR3 loop spans 16 amino acids.

This clone turned up a few times. The rearrangement links TRBV7-2 to TRBJ2-2; perhaps TRBD2 as D (5 bases). Trimming took off 8 bases at V and 1 base at J, with 11 bases between the two ends. The CDR3 spans 14 residues. Germline V gene data show CDR1 as SGHTA and CDR2 as FQGNSA. CDR3 sequence: CASLLDLNTGELFF. The DNA of the CDR3 is TGTGCCAGCCTCCTGGACTTGAACACCGGGGAGCTGTTTTTT. Complete variable domain (other parts from reference TRBV7-2 and TRBJ2-2): GAGVSQSPSNKVTEKGKDVELRCDPISGHTALYWYRQSLGQGLEFLIYFQGNSAPDKSGLPSDRFSAERTGGSVSTLTIQRTQQEDSAVYLCASLLDLNTGELFFGEGSRLTVL.

The V call is TRBV27, the J call TRBJ2-4; TRBD1 might be the D (6 bases). CDR3 length equals 16 residues. V lost 4 bases and J lost 0, with 13 bases in between. Germline V gene sequence: CDR1 MNHEY, CDR2 SMNVEV (reference sequence). CDR3 in DNA: TGTGCCAGCAGTTACAGGGCCGGTCTAGCCAAAAACATTCAGTACTTC. The encoded protein is CASSYRAGLAKNIQYF.

This chain links TRBV28 with TRBJ1-2, with 12 bases identical to TRBD1. The germline V gene encodes CDR1 MDHEN and CDR2 SYDVKM. The CDR3 contains 15 residues. Unmatched junction bases numbered 6, after V lost 2 bases and J lost 8 bases. CDR3 residues: CASSLGDRGREGYTF. CDR3 DNA sequence: TGTGCCAGCAGTTTAGGGGACAGGGGGCGGGAAGGCTACACCTTC.

The gene calls are TRBV10-1 and TRBJ2-7; D is perhaps TRBD1 (5 bases). CDR3 length: 13 residues. CDR1 WNHNN and CDR2 SYGVQD come from the germline V gene (reference sequence). Trimming pared 6 bases from V and 2 bases from J, leaving 11 bases between. The CDR3 nucleotides read TGCGCCAGCAGAGACAGTCTTACCTACGAGCAGTACTTC. It specifies CASRDSLTYEQYF.

V usage is TRBV15 and J usage is TRBJ2-7, with D perhaps matching TRBD1 (6 bases). CDR1 and CDR2 (germline): LNHNV, YYDKDF (reference sequence). V lost 5 bases to trimming and J lost 2 bases, with 10 bases between them. This CDR3 contains 13 residues. CDR3 protein: CATSEGVTYEQYF. CDR3 coding DNA: TGTGCCACCAGCGAGGGGGTGACCTACGAGCAGTACTTC.

The chain combines TRBV7-9 with TRBJ1-5; D gene unclear. The CDR3 sequence is 16 residues long. V shed 5 bases and J shed 3 bases, with 17 bases lying between them. CDR1 is SEHNR and CDR2 is FQNEAQ in the germline V gene (reference sequence). In nucleotides, the CDR3 is TGTGCCAGCAGCCTTGGAGACGGACTTTACAATCAGCCCCAGCATTTT. Translating it yields CASSLGDGLYNQPQHF.

This rearrangement joins TRBV29-1 to TRBJ2-2; 10 nucleotides line up with TRBD2. V shed 6 bases and J 5 bases; nucleotides not matched to a gene: 0. The V gene's germline CDR1 is SQVTM and CDR2 ANQGSEA. CDR3 length: 12 amino acids. Here the CDR3 DNA reads TGCAGCGTAGCGGGAGGGACCGGGGAGCTGTTTTTT. Translating it yields CSVAGGTGELFF.

The V call is TRBV7-9, the J call TRBJ2-3; 10 bases map to TRBD2. CDR3 length: 16 amino acids. Germline V gene sequence: CDR1 SEHNR, CDR2 FQNEAQ (reference sequence). V lost 0 bases, J lost 2 bases, and 2 bases stayed unmatched. The CDR3 is CASSLAAGGNTDTQYF. The CDR3 DNA is TGTGCCAGCAGCTTAGCAGCGGGAGGGAACACAGATACGCAGTATTTT.